The 5 T cell receptor beta chains below all came from one sample that was sequenced in a study of T cells in Graves' hyperthyroidism and ophthalmopathy. Amplification of TCR beta CDR3 regions was performed using RNA transcripts as template. The HTBI primer set was used in a first-round RT-PCR of the TCR CDR3. TCRdb reanalysed the multiplex PCR reads using MiXCR and keeps one entry per CDR3 protein. The table shows some 530,000 distinct CDR3 sequences, with approximately 23% occurring only once. Sequenced input: blood. The receptors were gathered from a woman aged 65 to 85 with Graves' ophthalmopathy.

The rearrangement uses TRBV20-1 and TRBJ2-1; TRBD2 matches at 14 bases. CDR1 and CDR2 (germline): DFQATT, SNEGSKA (reference sequence). V shed 6 bases, J shed 0 bases, and the junction held 10 bases outside the gene matches. The CDR3 length is 18 residues. As DNA, the CDR3 is TGCAGTGCGGATGGGACTAGCGGGAGCGGGGGCTCCTACAATGAGCAGTTCTTC. It specifies CSADGTSGSGGSYNEQFF.

The chain recombines TRBV7-9 with TRBJ2-1; 9 nucleotides align to TRBD1. The CDR3 sequence is 14 residues long. Looked up from germline, CDR1 is SEHNR and CDR2 is FQNEAQ (reference sequence). The V and J ends lost 5 bases and 8 bases, in that order; junction bases with no gene match: 7. The CDR3 DNA reads TGTGCCAGCAGCATCGGACAGGGGCCCCATGAGCAGTTCTTC. As protein: CASSIGQGPHEQFF.

V is TRBV19 and J is TRBJ1-3, with a weak D call TRBD1 (5 bases). This CDR3 has 12 amino acids. Trimming took off 8 bases at V and 3 bases at J, with 8 bases between the two ends. Germline V gene sequence: CDR1 LNHDA, CDR2 SQIVND (reference sequence). The CDR3 loop is CASQGYGNTIYF. The CDR3 nucleotides read TGTGCCAGTCAGGGATATGGAAACACCATATATTTT.

A few counts support this clonotype. The chain employs TRBV11-2 and TRBJ1-4; the D is unclear. In germline, CDR1 is SGHAT, CDR2 FQNNGV. The CDR3 has 12 amino acids. With 1 base removed from V and 11 bases from J, the gap between germline ends came to 8 bases. In DNA form, the CDR3 reads TGTGCCAGCAGCTTAGTCATCGGGAAACTGTTTTTT. Protein sequence: CASSLVIGKLFF.

This clonotype appeared a few times. This chain's CDR3 is CSARDSGPGLARPQQFF. As DNA, the CDR3 is TGCAGTGCTAGAGATTCCGGCCCCGGACTAGCGCGCCCCCAGCAGTTCTTC. The genes are TRBV20-1 and TRBJ2-1; 9 bases fit TRBD2. Germline V gives CDR1 DFQATT, CDR2 SNEGSKA (reference sequence). V gave up 0 bases and J gave up 11 bases; unmatched junction bases: 17. The CDR3 is 17 residues long.